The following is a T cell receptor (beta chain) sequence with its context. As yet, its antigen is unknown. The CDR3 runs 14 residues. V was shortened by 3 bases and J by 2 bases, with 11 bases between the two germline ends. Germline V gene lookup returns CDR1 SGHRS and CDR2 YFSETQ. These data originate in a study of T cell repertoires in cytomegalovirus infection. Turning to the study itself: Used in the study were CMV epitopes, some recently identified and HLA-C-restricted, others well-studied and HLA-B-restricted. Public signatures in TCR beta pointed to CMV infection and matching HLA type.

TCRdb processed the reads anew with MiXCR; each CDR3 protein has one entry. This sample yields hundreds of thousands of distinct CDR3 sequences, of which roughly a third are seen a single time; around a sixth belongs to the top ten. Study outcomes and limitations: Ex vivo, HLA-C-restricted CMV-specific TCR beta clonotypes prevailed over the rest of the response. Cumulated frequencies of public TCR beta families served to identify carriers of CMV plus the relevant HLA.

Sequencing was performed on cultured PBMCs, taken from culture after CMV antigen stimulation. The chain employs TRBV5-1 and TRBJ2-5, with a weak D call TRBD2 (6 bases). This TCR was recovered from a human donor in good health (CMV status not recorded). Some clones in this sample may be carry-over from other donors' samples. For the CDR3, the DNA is TGCGCCAGCAGCTCGGCGGGAAAACAAGAGACCCAGTACTTC. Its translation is CASSSAGKQETQYF. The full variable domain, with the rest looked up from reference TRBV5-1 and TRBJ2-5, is KAGVTQTPRYLIKTRGQQVTLSCSPISGHRSVSWYQQTPGQGLQFLFEYFSETQRNKGNFPGRFSGRQFSNSRSEMNVSTLELGDSALYLCASSSAGKQETQYFGPGTRLLVL.